The rows below give T cell receptor beta chains drawn from one sample of a study of blood T cell repertoires in COVID-19. Profiled with immunoSEQ multiplex PCR; TCRdb holds only in-frame clones, not every one. Of some 500,000 clones in the sample, roughly nine tenths were seen once. The sample taken for sequencing was peripheral blood. The origin of the receptors is a woman aged 50 to 60 with COVID-19, enrolled during active disease. Each CDR3 is given with its conserved first and last residue. D genes are given only for firm matches. Rows give clone size only sometimes, using once, few, many, or a class for an expanded clone.

-	TRBV7-9	TRBJ1-1	-	TGTGCCAGCAGCTTAGGAGGAGGCGCCACTGAAGCTTTCTTT	CASSLGGGATEAFF
few	TRBV10-3	TRBJ1-5	TRBD1	TGTGCCATCAGTGAGGGTTCACAGGGGGCTGACCAGCCCCAGCATTTT	CAISEGSQGADQPQHF
-	TRBV6-1	TRBJ1-2	TRBD1	TGTGCCAGCAGTGAAAAATGGGTTAACAGGGGAAGATATGGCTACACCTTC	CASSEKWVNRGRYGYTF
-	TRBV5-1	TRBJ2-3	TRBD2	TGCGCCAGCAGCTTGGTTAGCGGGGTGCCCACAGATACGCAGTATTTT	CASSLVSGVPTDTQYF
-	TRBV5-6	TRBJ2-3	-	TGTGCCAGCAGTCCTGGCTATCTGACTAGCACAGATACGCAGTATTTT	CASSPGYLTSTDTQYF
-	TRBV5-1	TRBJ1-4	-	TGCGCCAGCAGCTTGGGAGGGTTAGGTGAAAAACTGTTTTTT	CASSLGGLGEKLFF
-	TRBV6-1	TRBJ2-7	-	TGTGCCAGCACCAGGGGCGACGAGCAGTACTTC	CASTRGDEQYF
-	TRBV9	TRBJ1-1	TRBD1	TGTGCCAGCAGCGAGGGACAGGGAATAACTGAAGCTTTTTTT	CASSEGQGITEAFF
-	TRBV30	TRBJ2-5	TRBD2	TGTGCCTGGAGCCACGGGACTAGCATCGGAGAGACCCAGTACTTC	CAWSHGTSIGETQYF
-	TRBV6-1	TRBJ1-6	-	TGTGCCAGCAGTGAACAGTCAGGGAATAATTCACCCCTCCACTTT	CASSEQSGNNSPLHF
-	TRBV6-5	TRBJ1-2	-	TGTGCCAGCAGTTACGAGGGGGACTATGGCTACACCTTC	CASSYEGDYGYTF
-	TRBV6-5	TRBJ1-1	-	TGTGCCAGCAGGCGGGTGGGATCCGAGGGTTTCTTT	CASRRVGSEGFF
few	TRBV28	TRBJ2-7	TRBD1	TGTGCCAGCCAACCCCCGGGACAGGGAAAGCAGTACTTC	CASQPPGQGKQYF
-	TRBV7-9	TRBJ2-5	-	TGTGCCAGCAGCTTATCGTTTGTCCCTCTCGAGACCCAGTACTTC	CASSLSFVPLETQYF
-	TRBV24-1	TRBJ2-2	-	TGTGCCACCAGTGATTCAATGGGGTCGGGGTCCGGGGAGCTGTTTTTT	CATSDSMGSGSGELFF
-	TRBV12-3/TRBV12-4	TRBJ1-1	-	TGTGCCAGCAGTGAGGTCCGTGAAGCTTTCTTT	CASSEVREAFF
-	TRBV19	TRBJ1-1	-	TGTGCCAGTAGTATTCAGCGGAACACTGAAGCTTTCTTT	CASSIQRNTEAFF
-	TRBV9	TRBJ2-4	TRBD2	TGTGCCAGCAGCGGGTATGAAGGACTAGCGGGGGGCCCCCCACCTGGCCGTGACATTCAGTACTTC	CASSGYEGLAGGPPPGRDIQYF
-	TRBV19	TRBJ2-1	TRBD2	TGTGCCAGTAGTCCCTCGAGGCAGCGGGGGTCGGATGAGCAGTTCTTC	CASSPSRQRGSDEQFF
-	TRBV7-2	TRBJ2-2	TRBD2	TGTGCCAGCAGCTCCCCTGATATCTCGGGACTAGCTCTCACCGGGGAGCTGTTTTTT	CASSSPDISGLALTGELFF
-	TRBV30	TRBJ1-1	-	TGTGCCCTTTCCCGGATGGAGACTGAAGCTTTCTTT	CALSRMETEAFF
-	TRBV6-5	TRBJ1-3	TRBD1	TGTGCCAGCAGTACCGACAGGGAACCTGGAAACACCATATATTTT	CASSTDREPGNTIYF
-	TRBV30	TRBJ1-4	TRBD1	TGTGCCTGGAGTGTTGACAGGGGCAATGAAAAACTGTTTTTT	CAWSVDRGNEKLFF
few	TRBV28	TRBJ2-7	-	TGTGCCAGCAGCCAGGACAAGGGGACCTACGAGCAGTACTTC	CASSQDKGTYEQYF
-	TRBV5-1	TRBJ1-1	-	TGCGCCAGCAGCTTGGTCGACACTGAAGCTTTCTTT	CASSLVDTEAFF
once	TRBV2	TRBJ2-3	TRBD1	TGTGCCAGCAGTGAGGACAGGGGGCTTGGAGATACGCAGTATTTT	CASSEDRGLGDTQYF
-	TRBV6-1	TRBJ1-6	-	TGTGCCAGCAGTGAGGCGAGGCCACCCCTCCACTTT	CASSEARPPLHF
few	TRBV5-1	TRBJ2-7	-	TGCGCCAGCAGCTTCGACTTGGACGAGCAGTACTTC	CASSFDLDEQYF
once	TRBV30	TRBJ1-4	-	TGTGCCTGGACCCAGTCGATTGAAAAACTGTTTTTT	CAWTQSIEKLFF
-	TRBV6-2/TRBV6-3	TRBJ2-4	TRBD2	TGTGCCAGCAGTTATGATCGAGCGGGGGAAAACATTCAGTACTTC	CASSYDRAGENIQYF
-	TRBV11-2	TRBJ2-2	-	TGTGCCAGCAGCCCTAGTTTCACCGGGGAGCTGTTTTTT	CASSPSFTGELFF
-	TRBV5-1	TRBJ1-1	-	TGCGCCAGCAGCCCCAACCCGGACAGCAACACTGAAGCTTTCTTT	CASSPNPDSNTEAFF
-	TRBV19	TRBJ2-7	TRBD1	TGTGCCAGCCAAGACAGGGCTTCCTACGAGCAGTACTTC	CASQDRASYEQYF
-	TRBV6-6	TRBJ1-5	-	TGTGCCAGCACCCCCGACATCCCTCAGCCCCAGCATTTT	CASTPDIPQPQHF
-	TRBV6-5	TRBJ1-5	-	TGTGCCAGCAGCCGTCGACAGGCCAATGAGCCCCAGCATTTT	CASSRRQANEPQHF
-	TRBV5-1	TRBJ1-4	TRBD1	TGCGCCAGCAGCTCGGGGACAGGCCATGAAAAACTGTTTTTT	CASSSGTGHEKLFF
-	TRBV24-1	TRBJ2-3	-	TGTGCCACCAGTGATTTAGATCCACAGGCAGATACGCAGTATTTT	CATSDLDPQADTQYF
-	TRBV2	TRBJ1-2	-	TGTGCCAGCAGTGTGGCCCCAGATGGCTACACCTTC	CASSVAPDGYTF
-	TRBV21-1	TRBJ1-6	-	TGTGCCAGCAGCGCCCGGGACACCCAGTGGGATAATTCACCCCTCCACTTT	CASSARDTQWDNSPLHF
few	TRBV9	TRBJ1-1	-	TGTGCCAGCAGCGACAGGGCGGACCCTACGACTGAAGCTTTCTTT	CASSDRADPTTEAFF
-	TRBV3-1/TRBV3-2	TRBJ1-6	-	TGTGCCAGCAGCCAAGGGACAGCACCCCTCCACTTT	CASSQGTAPLHF
-	TRBV27	TRBJ2-1	-	-	CASSLFLSRGVRNEQFF
-	TRBV5-4	TRBJ2-2	TRBD2	TGTGCCAGCAGCACACTAGCGGGGGGGAACACCGGGGAGCTGTTTTTT	CASSTLAGGNTGELFF
-	TRBV30	TRBJ2-7	-	TGTGCCTGCCCTAGGGGTTCCTACGAGCAGTACTTC	CACPRGSYEQYF
-	TRBV29-1	TRBJ2-3	TRBD2	TGCAGCGTTCGCGGGGGGGCCACAGATACGCAGTATTTT	CSVRGGATDTQYF
-	TRBV19	TRBJ2-3	TRBD2	TGTGCCAGTAGTGCCCGACACAGACTGAGCGGGGGGATAACAGATACGCAGTATTTT	CASSARHRLSGGITDTQYF
-	TRBV5-1	TRBJ2-2	TRBD1	TGCGCCAGCAGTTCTTCCGCCGCTAACAGGGGCTTTAACACCGGGGAGCTGTTTTTT	CASSSSAANRGFNTGELFF
-	TRBV27	TRBJ1-6	-	TGTGCCAGCAGTTTCCGACCAGCCGGGGATTCACCCCTCCACTTT	CASSFRPAGDSPLHF